This is a list of T cell receptor beta chains from one sample in a study. Via MiXCR, TCRdb re-called the 5' RACE reads, giving one row per CDR3 protein. The sample shows more than 40,000 distinct CDR3 sequences, approximately 31% of them seen only once. Sequenced input: memory CD4+ T cells sorted from a lymph node. The receptors originated from a female donor with breast cancer. Each CDR3 is given with its conserved first and last residue. Each record gives: CDR3 DNA, CDR3 protein, V gene, clone size, J gene, D gene. The D gene is left open where the match is weak. Clone size, where shown, is once, few, many, or a class for clones that have expanded.

TGTGCCAGCAGCTCCCCAGCGGGTAGCAATGAGCAGTTCTTC	CASSSPAGSNEQFF	TRBV7-2	many	TRBJ2-1	.
TGTGCCAGCAGCCCCTGGACTAGCGGCCACACAGATACGCAGTATTTT	CASSPWTSGHTDTQYF	TRBV7-9	.	TRBJ2-3	TRBD2
TGTGCCAGCAGTTTCCGGACAGCTGATGGAGACAATGAGCAGTTCTTC	CASSFRTADGDNEQFF	TRBV28	few	TRBJ2-1	.
TGCAGTGCTAGATCAGGGGGCCATACTGAAGCTTTCTTT	CSARSGGHTEAFF	TRBV20-1	.	TRBJ1-1	TRBD1
TGTGCCACCAAAGGACTAGGGAACACCGGGGAGCTGTTTTTT	CATKGLGNTGELFF	TRBV24-1	few	TRBJ2-2	TRBD2
TGTGCCAGCAGTCTGGACAACAATGAGCAGTTCTTC	CASSLDNNEQFF	TRBV12-3/TRBV12-4	.	TRBJ2-1	.
TGTGCCAGCAGCTTAGACAGGGGGTATTTCAACGTCCTGACTTTC	CASSLDRGYFNVLTF	TRBV7-2	few	TRBJ2-6	TRBD1
TGTGCCATCAGCGGGACCGATTTCTCTGGAAACACCATATATTTT	CAISGTDFSGNTIYF	TRBV10-3	few	TRBJ1-3	.
TGCGCCAGCAGCCAAGACAGGGACCTCTACAATGAGCAGTTCTTC	CASSQDRDLYNEQFF	TRBV4-1	.	TRBJ2-1	.
TGTGCCAGCAGTTCCCACAGGGAAGCGGTAGGTGAGCAGTACTTC	CASSSHREAVGEQYF	TRBV27	few	TRBJ2-7	.
TGTGCCAGCAGCGTCGCTGAGGGGGGCGGCTACGAGCAGTACTTC	CASSVAEGGGYEQYF	TRBV13	few	TRBJ2-7	.
TGTGCCACGCGCGGGACTAGCGGGATCCGGGGAGATACGCAGTATTTT	CATRGTSGIRGDTQYF	TRBV6-2/TRBV6-3	many	TRBJ2-3	TRBD2
TGTGCCAGCAGCTTATTGGGGACTAGCGGTTACTACAATGAGCAGTTCTTC	CASSLLGTSGYYNEQFF	TRBV13	few	TRBJ2-1	TRBD2
TGTACCAGCAGTTTTGGCCATGCTACAGATACGCAGTATTTT	CTSSFGHATDTQYF	TRBV12-3/TRBV12-4	.	TRBJ2-3	.
TGTGCCAGCAGCCAGGGAGGGGACAGCATTTATGGCTACACCTTC	CASSQGGDSIYGYTF	TRBV4-2	.	TRBJ1-2	TRBD1
TGTGCCAGCAGCTTCGATAGCGGGAGACGTGACGGGACCCAGTACTTC	CASSFDSGRRDGTQYF	TRBV7-2	.	TRBJ2-5	TRBD2
TGTGCCAGCAGCTTAGCCTCCGGGACAGCCCCCTCTGGGGCCAACGTCCTGACTTTC	CASSLASGTAPSGANVLTF	TRBV7-9	few	TRBJ2-6	TRBD1
TGTGCCACCTTGGACAGAATCACAGATACGCAGTATTTT	CATLDRITDTQYF	TRBV6-5	.	TRBJ2-3	.
TGTGCCAGCAGTTACTCGCGGGCAGATACGCAGTATTTT	CASSYSRADTQYF	TRBV6-5	few	TRBJ2-3	.
TGTGCCAGCAGCCGATGGCCAGGGGAAGAAAAACTGTTTTTT	CASSRWPGEEKLFF	TRBV3-1	.	TRBJ1-4	.
TGTGCCAGCAGTTTAGAGGCCAGGGCTGGGGCCAACGTCCTGACTTTC	CASSLEARAGANVLTF	TRBV12-3/TRBV12-4	few	TRBJ2-6	.
TGTGCCAGCAAACCGGGACTAGCGGGCTACGAGCAGTACTTC	CASKPGLAGYEQYF	TRBV27	.	TRBJ2-7	TRBD2
TGTGCCAGCAGACGTGGGACAGGGGTTGGCTACACCTTC	CASRRGTGVGYTF	TRBV6-6	few	TRBJ1-2	TRBD1
TGTGCCAGCAGCCAAGAAGTTCGGCTACAGAACTATGGCTACACCTTC	CASSQEVRLQNYGYTF	TRBV4-2	.	TRBJ1-2	.
TGTGCCGGCAGTTTTCTTAGCGGGGGACCAGATACGCAGTATTTT	CAGSFLSGGPDTQYF	TRBV28	.	TRBJ2-3	TRBD2
TGTGCCAGCAGCCTTAGACAGGGGCGAGAGACCCAGTACTTC	CASSLRQGRETQYF	TRBV27	.	TRBJ2-5	TRBD1
TGCAGTGCTACCGGACTAGCGACCTACGAGCAGTACTTC	CSATGLATYEQYF	TRBV20-1	.	TRBJ2-7	TRBD2
TGTGCCAGCAGCGCCCGAGTCGACCCAAATTCACCCCTCCACTTT	CASSARVDPNSPLHF	TRBV9	.	TRBJ1-6	.
TGTGCCAGTAGTATTTTGGGTGGCCGCAATCAGCCCCAGCATTTT	CASSILGGRNQPQHF	TRBV19	.	TRBJ1-5	.
TGCGCCAGCAGCAAGACTAGCGGGAATGCCAAAAACATTCAGTACTTC	CASSKTSGNAKNIQYF	TRBV5-1	.	TRBJ2-4	TRBD2
TGTGCCAGCAGTTACCCGGACCCCCGCGCTCGCTACGAGCAGTACTTC	CASSYPDPRARYEQYF	TRBV6-2/TRBV6-3	once	TRBJ2-7	.
TGTGCCAGCAGTCGACACCCCGACCGGCTGGGTGACGAGCAGTACTTC	CASSRHPDRLGDEQYF	TRBV12-3/TRBV12-4	.	TRBJ2-7	.
TGCAGTGCTAAAGGGCTAGCGGGATCCCTTGAGCAGTTCTTC	CSAKGLAGSLEQFF	TRBV20-1	few	TRBJ2-1	TRBD2
TGTGCCGGCAGTTACCGCGGGACCCCAAACACCGGGGAGCTGTTTTTT	CAGSYRGTPNTGELFF	TRBV6-5	.	TRBJ2-2	.
TGCGCCAGCAGCCAAGGCTCCGGACCCTACGAGCAGTACTTC	CASSQGSGPYEQYF	TRBV4-1	.	TRBJ2-7	.
TGTGCCAGCAGCTACGGACAGGAATACAATGAGCAGTTCTTC	CASSYGQEYNEQFF	TRBV7-2	.	TRBJ2-1	TRBD1
TGCGCCAGCAGTCGACCAGCGGGAGAAGGGGAGCTGTTTTTT	CASSRPAGEGELFF	TRBV5-1	.	TRBJ2-2	TRBD2
TGTGCCAGCAGCGTAGCTACGACGTGGGGCAAAAACATTCAGTACTTC	CASSVATTWGKNIQYF	TRBV9	few	TRBJ2-4	.
TGTGCAACCAGCAGAGAGCGGGGGGGCAATACGCGGTATTTT	CATSRERGGNTRYF	TRBV15	once	TRBJ2-3	TRBD2
TGCAGTGCCCCTGCCGGGGGCGTCGGGGAGGCCCAGTACTTC	CSAPAGGVGEAQYF	TRBV20-1	.	TRBJ2-5	.
TGCAGTGCTAGATCGACTGGGAGCAATCAGCCCCAGCATTTT	CSARSTGSNQPQHF	TRBV20-1	.	TRBJ1-5	.
TGTGCCACCAGCCCCTGGACAGGGAACACTGAAGCTTTCTTT	CATSPWTGNTEAFF	TRBV15	.	TRBJ1-1	TRBD1